Shown below are 12 T cell receptor beta chains from a single sample sequenced in a study of blood T cell repertoires in COVID-19. The data were produced by immunoSEQ multiplex PCR, yet TCRdb's version contains in-frame clones alone and is incomplete. The sample has over 350,000 clones, roughly 91% seen once. Sequencing input: PBMCs or T cells enriched from blood (not recorded which). These receptors were obtained from a woman in her late teens or twenties who had recovered from COVID-19.

This chain's CDR3 is CASSLAGTGSNSPLHF. The DNA for the CDR3 is TGTGCCAGCAGCTTAGCAGGGACAGGGAGCAATTCACCCCTCCACTTT. The chain has TRBV7-6 and TRBJ1-6; 9 bases match TRBD1. The germline CDR1 and CDR2 sequences are SGHVS and FNYEAQ. V was clipped by 0 bases and J by 7 bases; unmatched bases: 4. The CDR3 is 16 amino acids.

The chain joins TRBV3-1 (or the pseudogene TRBV3-2) to TRBJ1-6, with D perhaps TRBD1 (6 bases). The length of the CDR3 is 18 residues. CDR1 and CDR2 (germline): LGHDT, YNNKEL (reference sequence). Deletions cut 0 bases from V and 10 bases from J, with 22 bases between. CDR3: CASSQDEIGGGRNSPLHF. The CDR3 DNA is TGTGCCAGCAGCCAAGATGAAATAGGCGGGGGGCGCAACTCACCCCTCCACTTT.

J is TRBJ1-2 and V is TRBV5-8; D not certain. The germline gives CDR1 SGHTS, CDR2 YDEGEE. The V end was cut by 2 bases, the J end by 0 bases, with 14 bases between. The CDR3 is made up of 16 amino acids. As DNA, the CDR3 is TGTGCCAGCAGCTTACTTAACGGGAGGGCTAACTATGGCTACACCTTC. It encodes CASSLLNGRANYGYTF.

The rearrangement links TRBV11-2 to TRBJ1-3; the D gene is possibly TRBD1 (6 bases). V was pared by 5 bases and J by 0 bases, with 11 bases between. In germline, CDR1 is SGHAT, CDR2 FQNNGV. The CDR3 has 15 residues. The CDR3 loop is CASSPDSYSGNTIYF. DNA for the CDR3: TGTGCCAGCAGCCCGGACAGCTACTCTGGAAACACCATATATTTT.

This chain uses TRBV5-6 with TRBJ2-7; 8 nucleotides match TRBD2. Germline CDR1 SGHDT, CDR2 YYEEEE. This CDR3 spans 15 amino acids. Unmatched junction bases numbered 5, after V lost 2 bases and J lost 1 base. This CDR3 is CASSFRVAGSYEQYF. CDR3 DNA sequence: TGTGCCAGCAGCTTCCGGGTAGCGGGGTCCTACGAGCAGTACTTC.

V is TRBV4-3 and J is TRBJ2-7; D ambiguous. This CDR3 is built from 14 residues. Germline V gene data show CDR1 as LGHNA and CDR2 as YSLEER. Trimming pared 0 bases from V and 2 bases from J, leaving 8 bases between. The CDR3 sequence is CASSQDKSTYEQYF. CDR3 DNA sequence: TGCGCCAGCAGCCAAGACAAGAGTACCTACGAGCAGTACTTC.

The chain joins TRBV3-1 (or the pseudogene TRBV3-2) to TRBJ2-3, with 8 bases identical to TRBD1. Germline V CDR1 and CDR2: LGHDT, YNNKEL (reference sequence). V was pared by 3 bases and J by 6 bases, with 17 bases of the junction left unmatched. The CDR3 is 18 amino acids. The DNA of the CDR3 is TGTGCCAGCAGCCAGAAGAGGTCAGGACAGGGACGGTGGGATACGCAGTATTTT. Translation: CASSQKRSGQGRWDTQYF.

This rearrangement joins TRBV19 to TRBJ1-2, with 8 positions matching TRBD1. CDR1 is LNHDA and CDR2 is SQIVND in the germline V gene (reference sequence). The J segment lost 8 bases and the V segment lost 5 bases, leaving 10 bases of the junction unmatched. The CDR3 spans 14 residues. CDR3 amino acids: CASSPRQGYQGYTF. The DNA of the CDR3 is TGTGCCAGTAGTCCCAGACAGGGGTATCAAGGCTACACCTTC. The full variable domain, its missing parts supplied by reference TRBV19 and TRBJ1-2, is DGGITQSPKYLFRKEGQNVTLSCEQNLNHDAMYWYRQDPGQGLRLIYYSQIVNDFQKGDIAEGYSVSREKKESFPLTVTSAQKNPTAFYLCASSPRQGYQGYTFGSGTRLTVV.

V gene TRBV19 combines with J gene TRBJ1-2, with D possibly TRBD1 on 6 matching bases. The CDR3 extends over 13 amino acids. V was trimmed by 7 bases and J by 3 bases, leaving 12 bases between them. Germline values: CDR1 LNHDA, CDR2 SQIVND (reference sequence). The CDR3 sequence: CASKGQGDYGYTF. In DNA form, the CDR3 reads TGTGCCAGTAAGGGACAAGGGGACTATGGCTACACCTTC.

V usage is TRBV2 and J usage is TRBJ1-2; D might be TRBD1 (5 bases). V was clipped by 6 bases and J by 1 base, with 9 bases between them. The CDR3 has 13 amino acids. Germline assignment: CDR1 SNHLY and CDR2 FYNNEI. The CDR3 loop reads CASSADSNYGYTF. The CDR3 region has the DNA TGTGCCAGCAGCGCCGACAGTAACTATGGCTACACCTTC.

V is TRBV12-3 or TRBV12-4 and J is TRBJ2-7; a possible D gene is TRBD2 (5 bases). Trimming cost V 6 bases and J 2 bases, with 11 bases left between them. This CDR3 has 13 residues. CDR3 nucleotide sequence: TGTGCCAGCAGCCCCCGACTACCCTACGAGCAGTACTTC. Translating it yields CASSPRLPYEQYF.

This rearrangement joins TRBV28 to TRBJ1-2; 10 positions agree with TRBD1. The CDR3 contains 17 residues. The germline gives CDR1 MDHEN, CDR2 SYDVKM. Germline trimming cut 4 bases from V and 0 bases from J; bases unmatched to any gene: 8. The CDR3 reads CASSSRTGGRANYGYTF. CDR3 DNA: TGTGCCAGCAGTTCGCGGACAGGGGGTAGAGCTAACTATGGCTACACCTTC.